This T cell receptor beta chain was obtained from a study of OX40 agonist ivuxolimab in advanced cancers. As for the study in general: At 0.01 to 10 mg/kg, ivuxolimab was administered intravenously to patients every 2 weeks.

Study-wide results and caveats: Some nonresponders additionally presented with little normalized T-cell clonal expansion. Among patients with partial responses at 0.1-3.0 mg/kg, clonal expansion was among the lowest. At doses 0.1 to 3.0 mg/kg, CD4+ and CD8+ clones expanded.

A note on this clone: The target antigen is unknown.

TCRdb's table, derived via immunoSEQ multiplex PCR, lists solely in-frame clones and lacks some. In the table there are about 80,000 clones, 80% to 90% of which are singletons. The V and J ends lost 4 bases and 10 bases, in that order; junction bases with no gene match: 6. This CDR3 is built from 15 residues. Germline V lookup: CDR1 MNHNS, CDR2 SASEGT. The chain links TRBV6-1 to TRBJ1-6, with TRBD1 matching 11 bases. The clonotype comes from an adult with an advanced solid tumor such as melanoma, head and neck, liver or kidney cancer. The sequencing used CD4+ or CD8+ T cells sorted from blood, collected in a trial of the OX40 agonist ivuxolimab. The CDR3 DNA reads as TGTGCCAGCAGTGCAGGACAGGGGGCGGAATCACCCCTCCACTTT. As protein: CASSAGQGAESPLHF.